Sequencing of this T cell receptor beta chain was carried out in a study of tumor-infiltrating lymphocytes in primary liver carcinoma. In its sample, this clonotype was seen many times. Its antigen is unidentified. The CDR3 is made up of 16 amino acids. Germline V CDR1 and CDR2: MDHEN, SYDVKM. The V end lost 2 bases, the J end lost 2 bases, and 13 bases lay between the germline ends. Each 20-30 mg portion of unsorted bulk tissue served as the source for co-extraction of RNA and DNA. Surgeons resected the patients' primary liver carcinomas. Viable tumor cells exceeded 90% in all tumor samples. Whole-study results and caveats: Less overlap was seen in tumor-adjacent and tumor-blood pairs than in tumor region pairs.

The investigators made TCR beta cDNA from 500 ng total RNA, using a constant-region primer. Each TCR beta library was derived from three nested multiplex PCR rounds that employed slightly modified ARM-PCR. A C-beta reverse primer and TRBV1-TRBV30 forward primers served in each of the first two PCR rounds, at approximately 10 cycles apiece. From the multiplex PCR reads, TCRdb called clonotypes with MiXCR, one entry per CDR3 protein. This table holds about 35,000 distinct CDR3 sequences, just under 75% found once. This sequence originates from a man aged 40-55 years with primary liver carcinoma and hepatitis B virus infection. What was sequenced was liver tumor tissue from sampling region 4. Stated subset: tumor region T4, right-lateral pole. V usage is TRBV28 and J usage is TRBJ1-5, with a possible D match to TRBD1 (6 bases). The CDR3 DNA reads TGTGCCAGCAGTTTACTTAAACAGGGTCGCAATCAGCCCCAGCATTTT. This encodes CASSLLKQGRNQPQHF.